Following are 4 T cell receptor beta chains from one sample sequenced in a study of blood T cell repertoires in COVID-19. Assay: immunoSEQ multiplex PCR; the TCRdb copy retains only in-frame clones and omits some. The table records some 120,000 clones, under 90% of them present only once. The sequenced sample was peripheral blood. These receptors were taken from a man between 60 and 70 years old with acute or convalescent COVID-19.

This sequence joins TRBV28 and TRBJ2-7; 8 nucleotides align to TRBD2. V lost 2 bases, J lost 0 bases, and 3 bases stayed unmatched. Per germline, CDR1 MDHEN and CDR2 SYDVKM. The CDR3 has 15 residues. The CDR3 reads CASSLTSGSSYEQYF. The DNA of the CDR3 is TGTGCCAGCAGTTTAACTAGCGGCAGCTCCTACGAGCAGTACTTC.

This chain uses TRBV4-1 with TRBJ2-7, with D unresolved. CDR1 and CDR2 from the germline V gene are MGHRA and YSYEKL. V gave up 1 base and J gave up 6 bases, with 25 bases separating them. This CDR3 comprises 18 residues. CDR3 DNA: TGCGCCAGCAGCCAAGTATATATTCGCGGCGGAGCCCCCGTCGAGCAGTACTTC. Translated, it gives CASSQVYIRGGAPVEQYF.

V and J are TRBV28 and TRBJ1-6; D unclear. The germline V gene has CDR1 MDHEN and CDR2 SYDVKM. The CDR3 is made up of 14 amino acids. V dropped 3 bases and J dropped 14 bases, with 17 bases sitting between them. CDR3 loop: CASSFSTESRALHF. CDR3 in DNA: TGTGCCAGCAGTTTCTCGACTGAATCCCGGGCCCTCCACTTT.

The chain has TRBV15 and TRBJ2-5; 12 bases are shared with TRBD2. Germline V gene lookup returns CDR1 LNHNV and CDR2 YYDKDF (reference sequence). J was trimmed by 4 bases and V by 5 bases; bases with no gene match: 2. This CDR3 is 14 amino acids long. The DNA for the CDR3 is TGTGCCACCAGCCCTAGCGGGAGGGGAGAGACCCAGTACTTC. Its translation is CATSPSGRGETQYF.